This T cell receptor beta chain was recorded in a study of response to subunit inactivated influenza vaccine. Study-wide points: It was the authors' suggestion that each seasonal influenza vaccination recruits few new T cells.

CDR3 length: 13 amino acids. Looked up from germline, CDR1 is LGHDT and CDR2 is YNNKEL (reference sequence). The V end was cut by 2 bases, the J end by 6 bases, with 11 bases between. About this clonotype itself: Antigen: not known.

TCRdb called the RT-PCR reads again in MiXCR, with one record for every CDR3 protein. The sample carries about 500,000 distinct CDR3 sequences, approximately 12% recorded once. This TCR derives from a man aged 45-60 years who received an inactivated influenza vaccine. The V call is TRBV3-1, the J call TRBJ2-7, with D perhaps being TRBD1 or TRBD2 (6 bases each). Sample: PBMCs from blood, taken roughly 6 weeks after vaccination. This CDR3 is CASSQIGGTEQYF. The DNA of the CDR3 is TGTGCCAGCAGCCAAATAGGGGGGACCGAGCAGTACTTC.